This TCR beta chain was sequenced in a study of T cells after posttransplantation cyclophosphamide. Study-wide findings and caveats: Donor-recipient repertoire similarity was low at 1-2 months, rising over year one. After PTCy, TRB diversity resembled that of CNI/methotrexate controls. Blood and skin or GI T cell repertoires showed limited TRB overlap.

Sampled 1 year posttransplant, controls received myeloablative marrow transplants, methotrexate and a calcineurin inhibitor. Some clones are missing from TCRdb's copy, which holds only in-frame ones; the method was immunoSEQ multiplex PCR. The table lists roughly 14,000 clones, approximately 81% of them singletons. The CDR3 covers 16 residues. V gave up 0 bases and J gave up 10 bases; unmatched junction bases: 6. From germline, CDR1 is KGHSH and CDR2 LQKENI. With respect to this clone: What it binds is unknown.

This clonotype was sampled from a male patient aged 18 to 35 who received an allogeneic stem cell transplant from a related donor, was CMV-positive, and had no GVHD. The T cells may partly be graft donor cells. Specimen: PBMCs, collected 350 to 400 days after allogeneic stem cell transplant with calcineurin inhibitor and methotrexate. The chain recombines TRBV18 with TRBJ2-1; 13 bases agree with TRBD2. The CDR3 here is CASSPPGLAGVGEQFF. The CDR3 nucleotides are TGTGCCAGCTCACCACCCGGACTAGCGGGAGTAGGGGAGCAGTTCTTC.